These T cell receptor beta chains were read from a single sample in a study of blood T cell repertoires in COVID-19. Produced via immunoSEQ multiplex PCR; TCRdb's table is partial and in-frame only. The sample yields approximately 220,000 clones, roughly 85% seen once. The sample taken for sequencing was PBMCs or T cells enriched from blood (not recorded which). These receptors originate from a woman aged 50 to 65 who had been exposed to COVID-19. Both conserved end residues are part of each CDR3. Each record gives: CDR3 DNA, CDR3 protein, clone size, V gene, D gene, J gene. A D gene is named only where the DNA matches it firmly. A row's size may be missing; if present it is once, few, many or a size class.

CDR3 DNA: TGTGCCAGCGGACAGGGGAACTATGGCTACACCTTC; CDR3 protein: CASGQGNYGYTF; clone size: .; V gene: TRBV2; D gene: TRBD1; J gene: TRBJ1-2
CDR3 DNA: TGTGCCAGCAGCCAAAGGGGGGGTCGTGAGACCCAGTACTTC; CDR3 protein: CASSQRGGRETQYF; clone size: .; V gene: TRBV3-1/TRBV3-2; D gene: .; J gene: TRBJ2-5
CDR3 DNA: TGCGCCAGCAGCTGGGGGACAGGGGATGGCTATGGCTACACCTTC; CDR3 protein: CASSWGTGDGYGYTF; clone size: .; V gene: TRBV5-1; D gene: TRBD1; J gene: TRBJ1-2
CDR3 DNA: TGTGCCAGTAGTACACAGGGCCCTGGAAACACCATATATTTT; CDR3 protein: CASSTQGPGNTIYF; clone size: .; V gene: TRBV19; D gene: .; J gene: TRBJ1-3
CDR3 DNA: TGTGCCAGCAGTAGGGACTCGATCACCGGGGAGCTGTTTTTT; CDR3 protein: CASSRDSITGELFF; clone size: few; V gene: TRBV6-4; D gene: .; J gene: TRBJ2-2
CDR3 DNA: TGTGCCAGCCCGATTACAGGACACTACGAGCAGTACTTC; CDR3 protein: CASPITGHYEQYF; clone size: .; V gene: TRBV12-3/TRBV12-4; D gene: .; J gene: TRBJ2-7
CDR3 DNA: TGTGCCATCAACAGGGGCGGCTACACCTTC; CDR3 protein: CAINRGGYTF; clone size: once; V gene: TRBV2; D gene: TRBD1; J gene: TRBJ1-2
CDR3 DNA: TGTGCCAGCATCTTGTCTACAGGGAACGGAAACACCATATATTTT; CDR3 protein: CASILSTGNGNTIYF; clone size: .; V gene: TRBV5-6; D gene: .; J gene: TRBJ1-3
CDR3 DNA: TGTGCCAGCAGCTTAGGAGGGCAGGCTAGCACAGATACGCAGTATTTT; CDR3 protein: CASSLGGQASTDTQYF; clone size: .; V gene: TRBV11-2; D gene: .; J gene: TRBJ2-3
CDR3 DNA: TGCGCCAGCAGCTTGGATGGCGCTGGGCCGGGGGAGCAGTACTTC; CDR3 protein: CASSLDGAGPGEQYF; clone size: .; V gene: TRBV5-1; D gene: .; J gene: TRBJ2-7
CDR3 DNA: TGCGCCAGCCAGGGGTCCGACACTGAAGCTTTCTTT; CDR3 protein: CASQGSDTEAFF; clone size: .; V gene: TRBV5-1; D gene: .; J gene: TRBJ1-1
CDR3 DNA: TGTGCCAGCAGCTTCAGGGGGCGGGTCGAAGAGACCCAGTACTTC; CDR3 protein: CASSFRGRVEETQYF; clone size: .; V gene: TRBV5-4; D gene: TRBD1; J gene: TRBJ2-5
CDR3 DNA: TGTGCCAGCAGCGTGGGGGGGCGAGGCACAGATACGCAGTATTTT; CDR3 protein: CASSVGGRGTDTQYF; clone size: once; V gene: TRBV9; D gene: .; J gene: TRBJ2-3
CDR3 DNA: TGTGCCAGCTCACAAATCGACGGGAATGATCAGCCCCAGCATTTT; CDR3 protein: CASSQIDGNDQPQHF; clone size: .; V gene: TRBV18; D gene: .; J gene: TRBJ1-5
CDR3 DNA: TGTGCCAGCAGCAAAGCGCCGATGAAGGACAGTCTGAACACTGAAGCTTTCTTT; CDR3 protein: CASSKAPMKDSLNTEAFF; clone size: .; V gene: TRBV21-1; D gene: .; J gene: TRBJ1-1
CDR3 DNA: TGTGCCAGCAGCCCCCTGAGGACAGGCACAGATACGCAGTATTTT; CDR3 protein: CASSPLRTGTDTQYF; clone size: .; V gene: TRBV3-1/TRBV3-2; D gene: .; J gene: TRBJ2-3
CDR3 DNA: TGTGCCAGCAGCCAAGATTGGGACAGGAGTTATCAGCCCCAGCATTTT; CDR3 protein: CASSQDWDRSYQPQHF; clone size: .; V gene: TRBV4-2; D gene: TRBD1; J gene: TRBJ1-5
CDR3 DNA: TGTGCCAGCAGTATAGGGGGCATCTCGGGAGCTTTCTTT; CDR3 protein: CASSIGGISGAFF; clone size: .; V gene: TRBV6-5; D gene: TRBD1; J gene: TRBJ1-1
CDR3 DNA: TGTGCCAGTAGCCTCTATTACAGGGGGGAAGGCTACACCTTC; CDR3 protein: CASSLYYRGEGYTF; clone size: .; V gene: TRBV19; D gene: TRBD1; J gene: TRBJ1-2
CDR3 DNA: TGCGCCAGCAGCTGGTCCTCGGGGTCCAACACCGGGGAGCTGTTTTTT; CDR3 protein: CASSWSSGSNTGELFF; clone size: .; V gene: TRBV5-1; D gene: .; J gene: TRBJ2-2
CDR3 DNA: TGTGCCAGCAAGGGTCCACAGGGGGTGAACACTGAAGCTTTCTTT; CDR3 protein: CASKGPQGVNTEAFF; clone size: .; V gene: TRBV21-1; D gene: .; J gene: TRBJ1-1
CDR3 DNA: TGCAGTGCTAGATTCAGGGCAGGCTACACCTTC; CDR3 protein: CSARFRAGYTF; clone size: .; V gene: TRBV20-1; D gene: .; J gene: TRBJ1-2
CDR3 DNA: TGTGCCAGCAGTCACATTTACTTAGAGGCTGAAGCTTTCTTT; CDR3 protein: CASSHIYLEAEAFF; clone size: once; V gene: TRBV6-2/TRBV6-3; D gene: .; J gene: TRBJ1-1
CDR3 DNA: TGTGCCAGCAGGCTGACAGGGGTCTATGGCTACACCTTC; CDR3 protein: CASRLTGVYGYTF; clone size: once; V gene: TRBV28; D gene: TRBD1; J gene: TRBJ1-2
CDR3 DNA: TGTGCCTGGACAGCCGGTGGGACAGGGAGGGGCTATGGCTACACCTTC; CDR3 protein: CAWTAGGTGRGYGYTF; clone size: few; V gene: TRBV30; D gene: TRBD1; J gene: TRBJ1-2
CDR3 DNA: TGTGCCTGGAGCTCGCCCGGAGTGAGTTACGAGCAGTACTTC; CDR3 protein: CAWSSPGVSYEQYF; clone size: .; V gene: TRBV30; D gene: .; J gene: TRBJ2-7
CDR3 DNA: TGTGCCAGCAGCTTAAAGACTTCCGATGGCTACACCTTC; CDR3 protein: CASSLKTSDGYTF; clone size: .; V gene: TRBV3-1/TRBV3-2; D gene: .; J gene: TRBJ1-2
CDR3 DNA: TGTGCCATCAGTGAAGCTAGCGGGGGGGCGACGGAGACCCAGTACTTC; CDR3 protein: CAISEASGGATETQYF; clone size: .; V gene: TRBV10-3; D gene: TRBD2; J gene: TRBJ2-5
CDR3 DNA: TGTGCCAGCAGTGAAACGTCAGCTGGAAACACCATATATTTT; CDR3 protein: CASSETSAGNTIYF; clone size: .; V gene: TRBV6-1; D gene: .; J gene: TRBJ1-3
CDR3 DNA: TGTGCCAGCAGCTTTAATGACTTTAAGGGGGGCTACACCTTC; CDR3 protein: CASSFNDFKGGYTF; clone size: few; V gene: TRBV5-4; D gene: .; J gene: TRBJ1-2
CDR3 DNA: TGTGCCAGCAGCCCCCGCCCACAGGCGCCCTACGAGCAGTACTTC; CDR3 protein: CASSPRPQAPYEQYF; clone size: .; V gene: TRBV7-8; D gene: .; J gene: TRBJ2-7
CDR3 DNA: TGTGCCAGCACCCCCGGGACAGGGAGTAATCAGCCCCAGCATTTT; CDR3 protein: CASTPGTGSNQPQHF; clone size: .; V gene: TRBV7-9; D gene: TRBD1; J gene: TRBJ1-5
CDR3 DNA: TGTGCCAGCAGTTATGGCTTCGGTGGGGCGACCACTGAAGCTTTCTTT; CDR3 protein: CASSYGFGGATTEAFF; clone size: .; V gene: TRBV28; D gene: .; J gene: TRBJ1-1
CDR3 DNA: TGCGCCAGCAGCCAAGAATCAGGAGGCTACACCTTC; CDR3 protein: CASSQESGGYTF; clone size: .; V gene: TRBV4-1; D gene: .; J gene: TRBJ1-2
CDR3 DNA: TGTGCCAGCAGTGAAGCGTCTGTGGGAGCTAACTATGGCTACACCTTC; CDR3 protein: CASSEASVGANYGYTF; clone size: few; V gene: TRBV6-1; D gene: .; J gene: TRBJ1-2
CDR3 DNA: TGCGCCAGCCGGAGGACCACAGCCTCCTACAATGAGCAGTTCTTC; CDR3 protein: CASRRTTASYNEQFF; clone size: .; V gene: TRBV4-3; D gene: .; J gene: TRBJ2-1
CDR3 DNA: TGTGCCACCAGGACACCCCGGAGGGACACTGAAGCTTTCTTT; CDR3 protein: CATRTPRRDTEAFF; clone size: .; V gene: TRBV19; D gene: .; J gene: TRBJ1-1
CDR3 DNA: TGTGCCAGCAGCTTAGCAGGGGGTTTTGGCACAGATACGCAGTATTTT; CDR3 protein: CASSLAGGFGTDTQYF; clone size: .; V gene: TRBV7-6; D gene: .; J gene: TRBJ2-3
CDR3 DNA: TGTGCCTGGAGTACAGGGTCCTCAACTAATGAAAAACTGTTTTTT; CDR3 protein: CAWSTGSSTNEKLFF; clone size: .; V gene: TRBV30; D gene: .; J gene: TRBJ1-4
CDR3 DNA: TGTGCCAGCAGCCGCAGAGGGAGGGGGAACACTGAAGCTTTCTTT; CDR3 protein: CASSRRGRGNTEAFF; clone size: .; V gene: TRBV3-1/TRBV3-2; D gene: .; J gene: TRBJ1-1
CDR3 DNA: TGTGCCAGCAGTTACTCGACATTTCAGCCCCAGCATTTT; CDR3 protein: CASSYSTFQPQHF; clone size: .; V gene: TRBV6-2/TRBV6-3; D gene: .; J gene: TRBJ1-5
CDR3 DNA: TGCGCCAGCAGTTTGACTGGGGGAGGGGGATCTATGAACACTGAAGCTTTCTTT; CDR3 protein: CASSLTGGGGSMNTEAFF; clone size: .; V gene: TRBV5-1; D gene: .; J gene: TRBJ1-1
CDR3 DNA: TGTGCCAGCAGTGACAACCTCCAGGGCCCTTCGAGCGCTTTCTTT; CDR3 protein: CASSDNLQGPSSAFF; clone size: .; V gene: TRBV6-4; D gene: .; J gene: TRBJ1-1
CDR3 DNA: TGTGCCAGCATTCCGGGACATATCAACTATGGCTACACCTTC; CDR3 protein: CASIPGHINYGYTF; clone size: .; V gene: TRBV2; D gene: .; J gene: TRBJ1-2
CDR3 DNA: TGTGCCATCAGTGAGTCACGGGGCTACACCTTC; CDR3 protein: CAISESRGYTF; clone size: once; V gene: TRBV10-3; D gene: .; J gene: TRBJ1-2
CDR3 DNA: TGTGCCAGCAGTGGGGCAGCTGGAAACACCATATATTTT; CDR3 protein: CASSGAAGNTIYF; clone size: .; V gene: TRBV25-1; D gene: .; J gene: TRBJ1-3
CDR3 DNA: TGTGCCAGCACCCTTCTAGCGGGGGACACAGATACGCAGTATTTT; CDR3 protein: CASTLLAGDTDTQYF; clone size: .; V gene: TRBV7-2; D gene: TRBD2; J gene: TRBJ2-3
CDR3 DNA: TGCGCCAGCAAGCCCCTAACGGCGAACACCGGGGAGCTGTTTTTT; CDR3 protein: CASKPLTANTGELFF; clone size: few; V gene: TRBV5-1; D gene: .; J gene: TRBJ2-2